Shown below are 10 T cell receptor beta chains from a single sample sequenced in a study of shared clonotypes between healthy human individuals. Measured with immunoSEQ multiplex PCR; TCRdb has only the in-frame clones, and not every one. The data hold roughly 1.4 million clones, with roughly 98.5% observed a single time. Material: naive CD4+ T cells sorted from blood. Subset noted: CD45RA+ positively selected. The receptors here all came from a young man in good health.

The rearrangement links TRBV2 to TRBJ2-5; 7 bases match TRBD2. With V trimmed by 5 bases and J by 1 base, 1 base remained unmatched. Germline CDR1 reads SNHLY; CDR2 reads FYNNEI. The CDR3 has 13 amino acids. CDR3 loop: CASSSSGQETQYF. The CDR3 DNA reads TGTGCCAGCAGTTCTAGCGGCCAAGAGACCCAGTACTTC.

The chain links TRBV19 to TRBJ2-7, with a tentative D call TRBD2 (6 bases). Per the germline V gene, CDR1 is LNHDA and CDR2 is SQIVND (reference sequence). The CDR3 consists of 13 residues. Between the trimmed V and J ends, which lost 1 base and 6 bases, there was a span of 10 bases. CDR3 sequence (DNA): TGTGCCAGTAGTATAGGATGGAGGGGCGAGCAGTACTTC. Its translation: CASSIGWRGEQYF.

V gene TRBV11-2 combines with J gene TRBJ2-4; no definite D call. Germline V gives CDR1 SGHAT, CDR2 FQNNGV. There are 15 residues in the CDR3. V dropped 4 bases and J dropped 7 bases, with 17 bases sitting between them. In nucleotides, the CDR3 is TGTGCCAGCAGCTATAAAAGCGACATAAAGAACATTCAGTACTTC. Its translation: CASSYKSDIKNIQYF.

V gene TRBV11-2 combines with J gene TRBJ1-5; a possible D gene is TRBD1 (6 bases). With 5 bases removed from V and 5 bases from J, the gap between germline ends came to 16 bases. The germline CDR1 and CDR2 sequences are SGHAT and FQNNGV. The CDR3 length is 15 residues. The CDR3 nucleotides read TGTGCCAGCAGCCCCGAGGGGACACGCGATCAGCCCCAGCATTTT. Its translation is CASSPEGTRDQPQHF.

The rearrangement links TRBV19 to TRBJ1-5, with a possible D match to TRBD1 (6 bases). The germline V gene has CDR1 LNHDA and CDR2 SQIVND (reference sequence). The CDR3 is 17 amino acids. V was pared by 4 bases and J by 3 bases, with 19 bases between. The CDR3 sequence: CASSSPLGAADNQPQHF. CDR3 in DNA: TGTGCCAGTAGTAGCCCCTTGGGGGCGGCTGACAATCAGCCCCAGCATTTT.

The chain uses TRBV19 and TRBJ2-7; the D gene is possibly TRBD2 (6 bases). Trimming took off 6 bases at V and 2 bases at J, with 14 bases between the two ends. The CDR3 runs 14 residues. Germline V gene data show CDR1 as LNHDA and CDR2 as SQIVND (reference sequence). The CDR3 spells CASSRLGGTYEQYF. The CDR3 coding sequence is TGTGCCAGTAGCAGACTAGGCGGCACCTACGAGCAGTACTTC.

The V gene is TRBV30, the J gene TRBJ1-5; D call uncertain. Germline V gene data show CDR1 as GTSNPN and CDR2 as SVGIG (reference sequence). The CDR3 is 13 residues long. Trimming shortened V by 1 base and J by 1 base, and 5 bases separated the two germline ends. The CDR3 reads CAWSGRSNQPQHF. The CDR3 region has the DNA TGTGCCTGGAGTGGGAGAAGCAATCAGCCCCAGCATTTT.

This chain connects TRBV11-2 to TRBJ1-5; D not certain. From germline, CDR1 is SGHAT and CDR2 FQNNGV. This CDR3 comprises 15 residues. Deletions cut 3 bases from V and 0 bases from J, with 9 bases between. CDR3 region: CASSFGTTSNQPQHF. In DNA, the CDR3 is TGTGCCAGCAGCTTCGGCACCACTAGCAATCAGCCCCAGCATTTT.

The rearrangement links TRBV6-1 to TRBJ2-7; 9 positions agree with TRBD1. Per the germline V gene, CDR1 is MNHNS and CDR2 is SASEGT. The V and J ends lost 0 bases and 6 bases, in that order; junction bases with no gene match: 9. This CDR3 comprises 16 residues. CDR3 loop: CASSEAAGTGNREQYF. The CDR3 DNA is TGTGCCAGCAGTGAAGCGGCCGGGACAGGGAACCGCGAGCAGTACTTC.

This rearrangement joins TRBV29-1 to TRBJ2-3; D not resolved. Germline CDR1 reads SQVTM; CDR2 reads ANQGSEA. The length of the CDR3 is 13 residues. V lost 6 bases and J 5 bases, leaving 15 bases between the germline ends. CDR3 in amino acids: CSVLTPQVDTQYF. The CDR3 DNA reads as TGCAGCGTCCTGACTCCCCAGGTAGATACGCAGTATTTT.